One and the same sample provided the 6 T cell receptor beta chains below, sequenced in a study of T cell responses to AZD1222 COVID-19 vaccine. Clones were sequenced by immunoSEQ multiplex PCR, and TCRdb holds only the in-frame ones, with some missing. This sample has approximately 88,000 clones, with around 90% found just once. The sequencing here drew on peripheral blood, taken on day 0 of AZD1222 vaccination. These receptors originate from an adult in good health.

This chain joins TRBV7-2 and TRBJ2-1, with D possibly being TRBD2 (6 bases). The germline V gene encodes CDR1 SGHTA and CDR2 FQGNSA. V was trimmed by 3 bases and J by 8 bases, leaving 11 bases between them. The CDR3 runs to 13 residues. DNA of the CDR3: TGTGCCAGCAGCTTGGGACTGGGGGATGAGCAGTTCTTC. Its protein is CASSLGLGDEQFF. Full variable domain (remainder filled in from reference TRBV7-2 and TRBJ2-1): GAGVSQSPSNKVTEKGKDVELRCDPISGHTALYWYRQSLGQGLEFLIYFQGNSAPDKSGLPSDRFSAERTGGSVSTLTIQRTQQEDSAVYLCASSLGLGDEQFFGPGTRLTVL.

V gene TRBV30 combines with J gene TRBJ1-1; the match to TRBD1 covers 7 bases. This CDR3 spans 19 amino acids. The germline gives CDR1 GTSNPN, CDR2 SVGIG (reference sequence). The V and J ends lost 1 base and 7 bases, in that order; junction bases with no gene match: 24. The CDR3 loop is CAWSDPTTGILLLENEAFF. The CDR3 DNA sequence: TGTGCCTGGAGTGACCCCACGACAGGGATCCTCCTCCTGGAGAATGAAGCTTTCTTT.

The chain is built from TRBV10-3 and TRBJ1-1; D is ambiguous. The CDR3 extends over 11 amino acids. V gave up 1 base and J gave up 3 bases, with 0 bases separating them. Germline CDR1 ENHRY, CDR2 SYGVKD. The CDR3 reads CAISEYTEAFF. Written as DNA, the CDR3 is TGTGCCATCAGTGAGTACACTGAAGCTTTCTTT.

V gene TRBV4-2 combines with J gene TRBJ1-2; D call uncertain. Trimming took off 0 bases at V and 4 bases at J, with 15 bases between the two ends. The CDR3 length is 16 residues. Germline-derived CDR1 and CDR2 are LGHNA and YNFKEQ. Written as DNA, the CDR3 is TGTGCCAGCAGCCAAGAGAGGCAGGCAGATTTCTATGGCTACACCTTC. Translating gives CASSQERQADFYGYTF.

This sequence joins TRBV28 and TRBJ1-5; 9 bases are shared with TRBD1. With 7 bases clipped from V and 1 base from J, the junction kept 2 bases outside the gene matches. CDR3 size: 14 residues. Germline V CDR1 and CDR2: MDHEN, SYDVKM. The CDR3 here is CASTDRGSNQPQHF. The CDR3 bases are TGTGCCAGCACGGACAGGGGAAGCAATCAGCCCCAGCATTTT. The full variable domain, in which reference TRBV28 and TRBJ1-5 provide the parts outside the CDR3, is DVKVTQSSRYLVKRTGEKVFLECVQDMDHENMFWYRQDPGLGLRLIYFSYDVKMKEKGDIPEGYSVSREKKERFSLILESASTNQTSMYLCASTDRGSNQPQHFGDGTRLSIL.

This CDR3 reads CASSSGLAGGRTGELFF. CDR3 in DNA: TGTGCCAGCAGCTCCGGACTAGCGGGAGGTCGCACCGGGGAGCTGTTTTTT. The chain employs TRBV7-3 and TRBJ2-2; 14 nucleotides match TRBD2. The CDR3 spans 17 residues. The junction had 5 bases not matched to a gene; V was cut back by 4 bases and J by 4 bases. CDR1 and CDR2 (germline): SGHTA, FQGTGA.